Listed below are T cell receptor beta chains from one sample, sequenced in a study of STAT5B mutations in CD4+ large granular lymphocyte leukemia. Sequencing was performed with immunoSEQ multiplex PCR; in TCRdb, only in-frame clones are kept and a portion is missing. The sample gives 20,000 or so clones, around 76% of which show up once; about 0.42% is in the top ten. The sample taken for sequencing was CD4+ T cells from blood buffy coats. All receptors derive from a human donor in good health. Both conserved end residues are part of each CDR3. Fields, in order: clone size, J gene, D gene, V gene, CDR3 DNA, CDR3 protein. The D gene is left open where the match is weak. Some rows have no size entry. The others give once, few or many, or a class for an expanded clone.

clone_size: -; j_call: TRBJ1-3; d_call: TRBD1; v_call: TRBV28; cdr3_nt: TGTGCCAGCACCAATAGCAGGGGGCGGTGGGGAAACACCATATATTTT; cdr3_aa: CASTNSRGRWGNTIYF
clone_size: -; j_call: TRBJ1-4; d_call: -; v_call: TRBV7-2; cdr3_nt: TGTGCCAGCGGCAACAGGGCAACTAATGAAAAACTGTTTTTT; cdr3_aa: CASGNRATNEKLFF
clone_size: -; j_call: TRBJ2-3; d_call: TRBD2; v_call: TRBV7-3; cdr3_nt: TGTGCCAGCAGCCGAAGACTAGCGGGAGATTCTAGCACAGATACGCAGTATTTT; cdr3_aa: CASSRRLAGDSSTDTQYF
clone_size: few; j_call: TRBJ1-1; d_call: -; v_call: TRBV30; cdr3_nt: TGTGCCTGGAACGCACAGTTGAACACTGAAGCTTTCTTT; cdr3_aa: CAWNAQLNTEAFF
clone_size: -; j_call: TRBJ2-5; d_call: -; v_call: TRBV28; cdr3_nt: TGTGCCAGCAGTTTTGTTATTCGGGGACGCTTCCAAGAGACCCAGTACTTC; cdr3_aa: CASSFVIRGRFQETQYF
clone_size: -; j_call: TRBJ2-5; d_call: -; v_call: TRBV7-2; cdr3_nt: TGTGCCAGCAGCTTAGCGAGGGGGGTTGGCGAGACCCAGTACTTC; cdr3_aa: CASSLARGVGETQYF
clone_size: -; j_call: TRBJ1-4; d_call: -; v_call: TRBV15; cdr3_nt: TGTGCCACCAGCAGAGATGGTGATTCAAATGAAAAACTGTTTTTT; cdr3_aa: CATSRDGDSNEKLFF
clone_size: -; j_call: TRBJ2-5; d_call: -; v_call: TRBV7-2; cdr3_nt: TGTGCCAGCAGTAGGGGGGGCCAAGAGACCCAGTACTTC; cdr3_aa: CASSRGGQETQYF
clone_size: -; j_call: TRBJ2-7; d_call: TRBD2; v_call: TRBV9; cdr3_nt: TGTGCCAGCAGCGTAGGTAGCGGGAGCTACGAGCAGTACTTC; cdr3_aa: CASSVGSGSYEQYF
clone_size: -; j_call: TRBJ2-5; d_call: -; v_call: TRBV6-1; cdr3_nt: TGTGCCAGCAGTGAGCGCTATCAAAGAGTCCAAGAGACCCAGTACTTC; cdr3_aa: CASSERYQRVQETQYF
clone_size: -; j_call: TRBJ2-2; d_call: -; v_call: TRBV7-2; cdr3_nt: TGTGCCAGCAGCTTAGACATAGCAGGGGCCGGGGAGCTGTTTTTT; cdr3_aa: CASSLDIAGAGELFF
clone_size: few; j_call: TRBJ2-2; d_call: -; v_call: TRBV7-2; cdr3_nt: TGTGCCAGCAGCTTAGCCCGCACCGGGGAGCTGTTTTTT; cdr3_aa: CASSLARTGELFF
clone_size: -; j_call: TRBJ2-2; d_call: TRBD1; v_call: TRBV2; cdr3_nt: TGTGCCGGCGGGACAGGGGCCACGACCGGGGAGCTGTTTTTT; cdr3_aa: CAGGTGATTGELFF
clone_size: -; j_call: TRBJ2-3; d_call: -; v_call: TRBV15; cdr3_nt: TGTGCCACCAGAAGAGATCTCGGCAGGGCGGGAGATACGCAGTATTTT; cdr3_aa: CATRRDLGRAGDTQYF
clone_size: -; j_call: TRBJ2-7; d_call: -; v_call: TRBV7-2; cdr3_nt: TGTGCCAGCAGCTTATTCGCCCCAGGGATCTCCTACGAGCAGTACTTC; cdr3_aa: CASSLFAPGISYEQYF
clone_size: few; j_call: TRBJ1-1; d_call: TRBD1; v_call: TRBV19; cdr3_nt: TGTGCCAGTAGTAGCACAGGGGGCGGACTAACTGAAGCTTTCTTT; cdr3_aa: CASSSTGGGLTEAFF
clone_size: -; j_call: TRBJ2-2; d_call: -; v_call: TRBV28; cdr3_nt: TGTGCCAGCAGTTCCTTCCAAGAGCTGTTTTTT; cdr3_aa: CASSSFQELFF
clone_size: -; j_call: TRBJ2-7; d_call: -; v_call: TRBV19; cdr3_nt: TGTGCCAGCACCCCTAAGTCACTCGCAGCTCCTCCCTACGAGCAGTACTTC; cdr3_aa: CASTPKSLAAPPYEQYF
clone_size: -; j_call: TRBJ2-1; d_call: -; v_call: TRBV7-2; cdr3_nt: TGTGCCAGCAGCGCCCCTGGCCTGGGGAATGAGCAGTTCTTC; cdr3_aa: CASSAPGLGNEQFF
clone_size: -; j_call: TRBJ2-7; d_call: TRBD2; v_call: TRBV2; cdr3_nt: TGTGCCAGCAGTGACGTTTGGGGAGGGCCACCCTACGAGCAGTACTTC; cdr3_aa: CASSDVWGGPPYEQYF
clone_size: -; j_call: TRBJ2-1; d_call: TRBD2; v_call: TRBV14; cdr3_nt: TGTGCCAGCAGCCTCAGGCGACTAGCGGGGTACAATGAGCAGTTCTTC; cdr3_aa: CASSLRRLAGYNEQFF
clone_size: -; j_call: TRBJ2-5; d_call: -; v_call: TRBV5-4; cdr3_nt: TGTGCCAGCAGCCTGGACACCTCGGGGTCCCAGTACTTC; cdr3_aa: CASSLDTSGSQYF
clone_size: -; j_call: TRBJ2-7; d_call: -; v_call: TRBV19; cdr3_nt: TGTGCCAGTAGTATGGGGGAACGGGAGTACTTC; cdr3_aa: CASSMGEREYF
clone_size: -; j_call: TRBJ1-2; d_call: -; v_call: TRBV19; cdr3_nt: TGTGCCAGTAGTCCCCGGGGGGGATCGTACGGCTACACCTTC; cdr3_aa: CASSPRGGSYGYTF
clone_size: -; j_call: TRBJ1-2; d_call: -; v_call: TRBV6-6; cdr3_nt: TGTGCCAGCAGTTACTCAGGGCCAACGTTGTATGGCTACACCTTC; cdr3_aa: CASSYSGPTLYGYTF
clone_size: -; j_call: TRBJ1-1; d_call: TRBD1; v_call: TRBV2; cdr3_nt: TGTGCCAGCAGAGGGGGCAGGGAGAACACTGAAGCTTTCTTT; cdr3_aa: CASRGGRENTEAFF
clone_size: -; j_call: TRBJ2-3; d_call: -; v_call: TRBV4-3; cdr3_nt: TGCGCCAGCAGCCAAGAGTCCGCAGATACGCAGTATTTT; cdr3_aa: CASSQESADTQYF
clone_size: -; j_call: TRBJ1-5; d_call: -; v_call: TRBV28; cdr3_nt: TGTGCCAGCAGTTTATTGGGAACCGATAGCAATCAGCCCCAGCATTTT; cdr3_aa: CASSLLGTDSNQPQHF
clone_size: once; j_call: TRBJ2-7; d_call: TRBD2; v_call: TRBV19; cdr3_nt: TGTGCCAGTAGTGTTGGGACTAGCGGGAGCTCCTACGAGCAGTACTTC; cdr3_aa: CASSVGTSGSSYEQYF
clone_size: few; j_call: TRBJ2-1; d_call: -; v_call: TRBV19; cdr3_nt: TGTGCCAGTAGTGTCGGGGGCGCAAAGGAGCAGTTCTTC; cdr3_aa: CASSVGGAKEQFF
clone_size: -; j_call: TRBJ1-5; d_call: TRBD1; v_call: TRBV2; cdr3_nt: TGTGCCAGCAGTTCAGACAGGGGAAGTCAGCCCCAGCATTTT; cdr3_aa: CASSSDRGSQPQHF
clone_size: -; j_call: TRBJ2-2; d_call: -; v_call: TRBV7-3; cdr3_nt: TGTGCCAGCAGTCTCAACAGGCCGGGGGAGCTGTTTTTT; cdr3_aa: CASSLNRPGELFF
clone_size: -; j_call: TRBJ2-5; d_call: TRBD2; v_call: TRBV9; cdr3_nt: TGTGCCAGCACCCTAGCGGCAGGGTTAGGGGAGACCCAGTACTTC; cdr3_aa: CASTLAAGLGETQYF
clone_size: -; j_call: TRBJ2-7; d_call: -; v_call: TRBV7-2; cdr3_nt: TGTGCCAGCAGCTTAAGGGCAGGGCAGGGGTCCTACGAGCAGTACTTC; cdr3_aa: CASSLRAGQGSYEQYF
clone_size: -; j_call: TRBJ2-3; d_call: -; v_call: TRBV7-6; cdr3_nt: TGTGCCAGCAGCTTAAAGCTTCAGGATACGCAGTATTTT; cdr3_aa: CASSLKLQDTQYF
clone_size: -; j_call: TRBJ2-2; d_call: -; v_call: TRBV18; cdr3_nt: TGTGCCAGCTCACGAAGGGATTCTGTCACCGGGGAGCTGTTTTTT; cdr3_aa: CASSRRDSVTGELFF
clone_size: -; j_call: TRBJ1-2; d_call: TRBD1; v_call: TRBV28; cdr3_nt: TGTGCCAGCGGGACAGGAGTCCAAAACTATGGCTACACCTTC; cdr3_aa: CASGTGVQNYGYTF
clone_size: once; j_call: TRBJ2-7; d_call: -; v_call: TRBV7-3; cdr3_nt: TGTGCCAGCAGCTTAGCCCTAAGCGCCTACGAGCAGTACTTC; cdr3_aa: CASSLALSAYEQYF
clone_size: -; j_call: TRBJ2-5; d_call: TRBD2; v_call: TRBV6-6; cdr3_nt: TGTGCCAGCAGGCCGGGACTAGCGGGGGTCGGGACCCAGTACTTC; cdr3_aa: CASRPGLAGVGTQYF
clone_size: -; j_call: TRBJ2-3; d_call: TRBD2; v_call: TRBV9; cdr3_nt: TGTGCCAGCAGCGGAGGACTAGCGGGAGTAGATACGCAGTATTTT; cdr3_aa: CASSGGLAGVDTQYF
clone_size: -; j_call: TRBJ1-3; d_call: -; v_call: TRBV10-3; cdr3_nt: TGTGCCACCACTTTGGGGGGTTCTGGAAACACCATATATTTT; cdr3_aa: CATTLGGSGNTIYF
clone_size: -; j_call: TRBJ2-3; d_call: -; v_call: TRBV5-1; cdr3_nt: TGCGCCAGCAGCTTGAACCCCGGCGGCACAGATACGCAGTATTTT; cdr3_aa: CASSLNPGGTDTQYF
clone_size: few; j_call: TRBJ1-1; d_call: -; v_call: TRBV6-5; cdr3_nt: TGTGCCAGCATCGGAACAGCCTTAGATTCCACTGAAGCTTTCTTT; cdr3_aa: CASIGTALDSTEAFF
clone_size: -; j_call: TRBJ2-3; d_call: TRBD2; v_call: TRBV4-2; cdr3_nt: TGTGCCAGCAGCCAAGATCCACTAGCGGGCACAGATACGCAGTATTTT; cdr3_aa: CASSQDPLAGTDTQYF
clone_size: -; j_call: TRBJ1-6; d_call: TRBD1; v_call: TRBV7-8; cdr3_nt: TGTGCCAGCAGCAGGGGACAGTCCAATTCACCCCTCCACTTT; cdr3_aa: CASSRGQSNSPLHF
clone_size: -; j_call: TRBJ2-7; d_call: -; v_call: TRBV29-1; cdr3_nt: TGCAGCGTGGGGGGGCTGGGACTGGGCGAGCAGTACTTC; cdr3_aa: CSVGGLGLGEQYF
clone_size: few; j_call: TRBJ1-1; d_call: -; v_call: TRBV28; cdr3_nt: TGTGCCAGCAGTCCCTCAAAAGGGCTGGTCACTGAAGCTTTCTTT; cdr3_aa: CASSPSKGLVTEAFF
clone_size: -; j_call: TRBJ2-5; d_call: -; v_call: TRBV9; cdr3_nt: TGTGCCAGCAGCGTAGACCAGGGTGAGACCCAGTACTTC; cdr3_aa: CASSVDQGETQYF
clone_size: -; j_call: TRBJ2-3; d_call: -; v_call: TRBV7-9; cdr3_nt: TGTGCTCACGAGGGGGGCCTGTGGGGGGCCGATACGCAGTATTTT; cdr3_aa: CAHEGGLWGADTQYF
clone_size: -; j_call: TRBJ2-2; d_call: TRBD2; v_call: TRBV27; cdr3_nt: TGTGCCAGCAGTTCCTTAACTAGCGCGGGCTCCGGGGAGCTGTTTTTT; cdr3_aa: CASSSLTSAGSGELFF
clone_size: few; j_call: TRBJ2-5; d_call: -; v_call: TRBV18; cdr3_nt: TGTGCCAGCTCACCAACCTCTCCCGGGCGCGGAGAGACCCAGTACTTC; cdr3_aa: CASSPTSPGRGETQYF
clone_size: once; j_call: TRBJ2-7; d_call: TRBD1; v_call: TRBV7-2; cdr3_nt: TGTGCCAGCAGCCCGAGACAGGGCCCCATCTACGAGCAGTACTTC; cdr3_aa: CASSPRQGPIYEQYF
clone_size: -; j_call: TRBJ1-1; d_call: TRBD1; v_call: TRBV5-4; cdr3_nt: TGTGCCAGCAGCTCACAGGGGAGGAACACTGAAGCTTTCTTT; cdr3_aa: CASSSQGRNTEAFF
clone_size: -; j_call: TRBJ2-7; d_call: -; v_call: TRBV5-1; cdr3_nt: TGCGCCAGCAGCTCGACCTCAAGTTCCTACGAGCAGTACTTC; cdr3_aa: CASSSTSSSYEQYF
clone_size: -; j_call: TRBJ1-1; d_call: -; v_call: TRBV11-3; cdr3_nt: TGTGCCAGCAGCCCGGGGCGGGGTGGGAACACTGAAGCTTTCTTT; cdr3_aa: CASSPGRGGNTEAFF
clone_size: -; j_call: TRBJ2-5; d_call: -; v_call: TRBV29-1; cdr3_nt: TGCAGCCATCCCTCGGCGGGGCAAGAGACCCAGTACTTC; cdr3_aa: CSHPSAGQETQYF
clone_size: once; j_call: TRBJ2-7; d_call: -; v_call: TRBV28; cdr3_nt: TGTGCCAGCCGGCTTTCGGCCTACGAGCAGTACTTC; cdr3_aa: CASRLSAYEQYF
clone_size: -; j_call: TRBJ2-5; d_call: TRBD1; v_call: TRBV7-9; cdr3_nt: TGTGCCAGCAGCTTAGCGCTTGGGACAGGGGGCGCCGAGACCCAGTACTTC; cdr3_aa: CASSLALGTGGAETQYF
clone_size: -; j_call: TRBJ1-5; d_call: -; v_call: TRBV4-1; cdr3_nt: TGCGCCAGCAGCCAAGGGGACAACTATAGCAATCAGCCCCAGCATTTT; cdr3_aa: CASSQGDNYSNQPQHF
clone_size: -; j_call: TRBJ2-7; d_call: -; v_call: TRBV28; cdr3_nt: TGTGCCAGCAGTCCAAACGCGAGGGGCGAGTCGGAGTACTTC; cdr3_aa: CASSPNARGESEYF